This record concerns one T cell receptor (beta chain) sequence. This entry comes from a study of shared clonotypes between healthy human individuals. Per the authors' pipeline: Junction-only immunoSEQ sequences carried no quality scores, so filtering differed. Method: immunoSEQ multiplex PCR; TCRdb's copy keeps in-frame clones and lacks some. V, J and clone size reflect that table, while D and trimming were determined from the DNA. This sample has around 180,000 clones, with approximately 92% found just once. CDR3 size: 13 residues. Germline CDR1 SGHRS, CDR2 YFSETQ. The TCR originated in a woman in her twenties or thirties in good health. The chain employs TRBV5-1 and TRBJ2-5; D possibly corresponds to TRBD2 (6 bases). The last part of the DNA fits TRBJ2-7 better; the J call may be wrong. Material for sequencing was naive CD4+ T cells sorted from blood. As to subset: CD45RA+ positively selected. The CDR3 region has the DNA TGCGCCAGCAGCACGGGACTCCGCCACGAGCAGTACTTC. Translating it yields CASSTGLRHEQYF.